Sequencing of this TCR beta chain was carried out in a study of CD4 T cell repertoires in COVID-19. Turning to the study itself: Other coronavirus spike proteins restimulated relabeled CFSE-low cells expanded with IL-2 for ten to eleven days. Whole-study findings and limits: Sharing of several most expanded SARS-CoV-2-reactive clonotypes across memory subsets suggested intraclonal diversification. Some SARS-CoV-2 clonotypes, between about 6.5 and 26%, recurred in SARS-CoV and/or HKU1 cultures.

CDR1 and CDR2 (germline): SGHRS, YFSETQ. The CDR3 consists of 14 residues. Unmatched junction bases numbered 3, after V lost 0 bases and J lost 4 bases. Only in-frame clones appear in the TCRdb table, and some are missing; sequencing was by immunoSEQ multiplex PCR. The profile shows over 400 clones, roughly 25% of them singletons. By share, this clone counts as medium-sized (0.01 to 0.1%). The antigen is unknown. The sequenced sample was memory CD4+ T cells, cultured in vitro, obtained after recovery from COVID-19. The clonotype comes from a human donor who had COVID-19. This chain uses TRBV5-1 with TRBJ1-2; 7 bases are a match to TRBD1. Here the CDR3 DNA reads TGCGCCAGCAGCTTGGAGGGGGCGACCTATGGCTACACCTTC. Translated: CASSLEGATYGYTF.